The 28 T cell receptor beta chains given below trace back to one sample, sequenced in a study of blood T cell repertoires in COVID-19 (dated by TCRdb to the early 2020s). The library was produced with the immunoSEQ multiplex PCR assay. TCRdb limited this immuneACCESS table to in-frame rearrangements with V and J called. A share of clones is missing; checked studies link under half to unresolved V genes, and the rest is unexplained. For this sample there are 300,000 to 350,000 clones; around 87% appear just once. The ten largest clones take up about 2.5% of the sample. Sequences were obtained from peripheral blood. The source of these receptors is a young man with active or convalescent COVID-19.

The rearrangement uses TRBV6-1 and TRBJ1-2; the D gene is possibly TRBD1 (6 bases). Germline V gives CDR1 MNHNS, CDR2 SASEGT. The CDR3 is made up of 13 amino acids. V lost 2 bases, J lost 8 bases, and 12 bases lay in between. The CDR3 DNA follows: TGTGCCAGCAGTGAATTAACCAGGGGCGGCTACACCTTC. This codes for CASSELTRGGYTF.

The rearrangement links TRBV5-1 to TRBJ2-7, with D perhaps TRBD2 (6 bases). The CDR3 extends over 14 amino acids. Trimming pared 3 bases from V and 2 bases from J, leaving 12 bases between. Germline loops: CDR1 SGHRS, CDR2 YFSETQ. CDR3 nucleotide sequence: TGCGCCAGCAGCTATAGCGGATCTACCTACGAGCAGTACTTC. Its translation: CASSYSGSTYEQYF.

The rearrangement links TRBV18 to TRBJ2-5; 11 bases line up with TRBD2. V was clipped by 1 base and J by 5 bases; unmatched bases: 15. The CDR3 has 19 amino acids. Germline values: CDR1 KGHSH, CDR2 LQKENI. The CDR3 DNA sequence: TGTGCCAGCTCACCACTAGCGGGAGGGCCGTCTTGGCTGTTGGAGACCCAGTACTTC. It yields the protein CASSPLAGGPSWLLETQYF. The full variable domain, with the rest looked up from reference TRBV18 and TRBJ2-5, is NAGVMQNPRHLVRRRGQEARLRCSPMKGHSHVYWYRQLPEEGLKFMVYLQKENIIDESGMPKERFSAEFPKEGPSILRIQQVVRGDSAAYFCASSPLAGGPSWLLETQYFGPGTRLLVL.

This clone came up a few times. Other DNA sequences in this specimen translate into the identical CDR3. This chain uses TRBV9 with TRBJ2-5; 12 bases agree with TRBD2. Germline values: CDR1 SGDLS, CDR2 YYNGEE. V dropped 0 bases and J dropped 5; count of bases not matched to a gene: 2. This CDR3 region has 15 residues. The CDR3 sequence: CASSVGLAGVETQYF. The CDR3 DNA is TGTGCCAGCAGCGTAGGACTAGCGGGAGTGGAGACCCAGTACTTC.

This clone came up once. The V call is TRBV6-5, the J call TRBJ1-4; D not resolved. With 7 bases removed from V and 0 bases from J, the gap between germline ends came to 12 bases. The length of the CDR3 is 15 residues. CDR1 is MNHEY, CDR2 SVGAGI, per germline. The CDR3, as DNA: TGTGCCAGCACTTCCACCGGAGCAACTAATGAAAAACTGTTTTTT. The encoded protein is CASTSTGATNEKLFF.

This chain links TRBV28 with TRBJ2-7; 7 bases agree with TRBD1. Germline trimming cut 4 bases from V and 3 bases from J; bases unmatched to any gene: 9. CDR3 length: 15 residues. Germline V gene lookup returns CDR1 MDHEN and CDR2 SYDVKM. The CDR3 region has the DNA TGTGCCAGCAGTTCGTCCGGGACAGCCATCTACGAGCAGTACTTC. Its translation is CASSSSGTAIYEQYF.

The J gene is TRBJ1-6, the V gene TRBV10-3, with 10 nucleotides matching TRBD1. Germline values: CDR1 ENHRY, CDR2 SYGVKD. The CDR3 covers 14 residues. V was pared by 6 bases and J by 7 bases, with 3 bases of the junction left unmatched. This CDR3 reads CAISGTGANSPLHF. The CDR3 coding sequence is TGTGCCATCAGCGGGACAGGGGCCAATTCACCCCTCCACTTT.

The V gene is TRBV28, the J gene TRBJ2-1; 9 bases align to TRBD2. CDR1 is MDHEN, CDR2 SYDVKM, per germline. Trimming at V came to 2 bases and at J to 8 bases, leaving 10 bases not matched to a gene. The CDR3 spans 16 residues. This CDR3 reads CASSLDERGRGYEQFF. The CDR3, as DNA: TGTGCCAGCAGTTTAGATGAACGCGGGAGGGGGTATGAGCAGTTCTTC. The full variable domain, rest sourced from reference TRBV28 and TRBJ2-1, is DVKVTQSSRYLVKRTGEKVFLECVQDMDHENMFWYRQDPGLGLRLIYFSYDVKMKEKGDIPEGYSVSREKKERFSLILESASTNQTSMYLCASSLDERGRGYEQFFGPGTRLTVL.

The chain carries TRBV29-1 and TRBJ2-1, with D perhaps TRBD1 (7 bases). CDR1 is SQVTM, CDR2 ANQGSEA, per germline. The CDR3 runs 19 residues. The ends were cut back, 7 bases at V and 0 bases at J, with 28 bases in the middle. CDR3 sequence: CSGGGGIEDGISSYNEQFF. The CDR3 bases are TGCAGCGGAGGGGGCGGGATAGAAGATGGAATAAGCTCCTACAATGAGCAGTTCTTC.

This chain connects TRBV11-1 to TRBJ2-7, with D unclear. The CDR3 consists of 13 residues. The germline CDR1 and CDR2 sequences are SGHAT and FQDESV (reference sequence). V was pared by 1 base and J by 7 bases, with 11 bases between. The CDR3 reads CASSLDGSPEQYF. The CDR3 coding sequence is TGTGCCAGCAGCTTAGACGGGTCTCCGGAGCAGTACTTC.

The chain joins TRBV7-2 to TRBJ2-7; 8 bases line up with TRBD1. Germline CDR1 SGHTA, CDR2 FQGNSA. The CDR3 consists of 18 residues. With V trimmed by 0 bases and J by 1 base, 11 bases remained unmatched. DNA for the CDR3: TGTGCCAGCAGCTTAGCGCATATGGGCAGGGGGCAATCCTACGAGCAGTACTTC. Translated: CASSLAHMGRGQSYEQYF.

This clone showed up just once. The DNA of the CDR3 is TGTGCCAGCAGTGAACAGGGGGCGGTAAGAACTGAAGCTTTCTTT. As protein: CASSEQGAVRTEAFF. The V and J genes are TRBV6-1 and TRBJ1-1; TRBD1 agrees at 8 bases. CDR1 MNHNS and CDR2 SASEGT come from the germline V gene. The CDR3 totals 15 residues. V was clipped by 2 bases and J by 5 bases; unmatched bases: 7.

The chain employs TRBV7-2 and TRBJ1-2; D is uncertain. Trimming shortened V by 5 bases and J by 0 bases, and 7 bases separated the two germline ends. Germline V lookup: CDR1 SGHTA, CDR2 FQGNSA. The CDR3 spans 13 residues. The CDR3 protein is CASSPEANYGYTF. The CDR3 DNA sequence: TGTGCCAGCAGCCCGGAGGCTAACTATGGCTACACCTTC.

This clone was detected only once. The chain joins TRBV5-1 to TRBJ2-2; D uncertain. The V gene's germline CDR1 is SGHRS and CDR2 YFSETQ. The germline V and J ends were trimmed by 0 bases and 3 bases, with 12 bases remaining between them. The CDR3 totals 16 residues. For the CDR3, the DNA is TGCGCCAGCAGCTTGGCCGTCCAGGTGTACACCGGGGAGCTGTTTTTT. Encoded protein: CASSLAVQVYTGELFF.

The chain joins TRBV9 to TRBJ2-3; 10 nucleotides line up with TRBD1. The CDR3 spans 15 residues. Germline V gene lookup returns CDR1 SGDLS and CDR2 YYNGEE. Trimming at V came to 3 bases and at J to 7 bases, leaving 8 bases not matched to a gene. DNA of the CDR3: TGTGCCAGCAGCGCCTCCGGGACAGGGGCTTATACGCAGTATTTT. This gives the protein CASSASGTGAYTQYF.

The chain combines TRBV19 with TRBJ1-5; D gene unclear. The ends were cut back, 2 bases at V and 3 bases at J, with 8 bases in the middle. The CDR3 loop spans 14 amino acids. Germline CDR1 LNHDA, CDR2 SQIVND (reference sequence). The CDR3 DNA sequence: TGTGCCAGTAGTATACCGAGTTACAATCAGCCCCAGCATTTT. This translates into CASSIPSYNQPQHF. The variable domain in full, completed from reference TRBV19 and TRBJ1-5, reads DGGITQSPKYLFRKEGQNVTLSCEQNLNHDAMYWYRQDPGQGLRLIYYSQIVNDFQKGDIAEGYSVSREKKESFPLTVTSAQKNPTAFYLCASSIPSYNQPQHFGDGTRLSIL.

J is TRBJ2-2 and V is TRBV4-2, with a weak D call TRBD1 (6 bases). The CDR3 has 17 amino acids. Germline-derived CDR1 and CDR2 are LGHNA and YNFKEQ. The V and J ends lost 0 bases and 6 bases respectively, with 17 bases between them. The CDR3 is CASSQDRFRGRAGELFF. The DNA of the CDR3 is TGTGCCAGCAGCCAAGATCGGTTCAGGGGTCGGGCCGGGGAGCTGTTTTTT.

For the CDR3, the DNA is TGTGCCAGCAGTTTAAGGTTCAGAAGGGGTAACTATGGCTACACCTTC. The encoded protein is CASSLRFRRGNYGYTF. This rearrangement joins TRBV28 to TRBJ1-2; TRBD1 is a possible D gene (5 bases). V was clipped by 2 bases and J by 1 base, with 14 bases between them. The V gene's germline CDR1 is MDHEN and CDR2 SYDVKM. The CDR3 contains 16 residues.

The CDR3 coding sequence is TGTGCCAGTAGTATAGATCTGGCGACTAGCGGTTACAATGAGCAGTTCTTC. Protein product: CASSIDLATSGYNEQFF. The rearrangement uses TRBV19 and TRBJ2-1, with 9 bases lining up with TRBD2. This CDR3 contains 17 residues. Trimming cost V 0 bases and J 4 bases; bases outside gene matches: 7. Per germline, CDR1 LNHDA and CDR2 SQIVND (reference sequence).

The V call is TRBV3-1 (or the pseudogene TRBV3-2), the J call TRBJ1-3; D not certain. The CDR3 contains 15 residues. Trimming shortened V by 5 bases and J by 0 bases, and 11 bases separated the two germline ends. Looked up from germline, CDR1 is LGHDT and CDR2 is YNNKEL (reference sequence). CDR3 DNA sequence: TGTGCCAGCAGCAAAAACAGTGACTCTGGAAACACCATATATTTT. This translates into CASSKNSDSGNTIYF.

The V and J genes are TRBV24-1 and TRBJ2-7; possibly TRBD1 for D (5 bases). The CDR3 has 12 amino acids. Per the germline V gene, CDR1 is KGHDR and CDR2 is SFDVKD. Trimming removed 0 bases at V and 6 bases at J, with 5 bases between. CDR3 DNA: TGTGCCACCAGTGATTTGGGGGCCGAGCAGTACTTC. Encoded protein: CATSDLGAEQYF.

The genes are TRBV6-5 and TRBJ2-3, with 8 bases fitting TRBD2. Trimming removed 10 bases from V and 3 bases from J; junction bases left unmatched: 12. The CDR3 contains 15 residues. Germline CDR1 and CDR2: MNHEY and SVGAGI. CDR3 bases: TGTGCCATCAAAAAAGCGGGAGTCCTGACAGATACGCAGTATTTT. The encoded protein is CAIKKAGVLTDTQYF.

The V call is TRBV2, the J call TRBJ2-3; D perhaps matches TRBD2 (6 bases). CDR3 size: 15 residues. CDR1 and CDR2 from the germline V gene are SNHLY and FYNNEI. Deletions cut 2 bases from V and 1 base from J, with 10 bases between. CDR3 amino acids: CASSELASGTDTQYF. Here the CDR3 DNA reads TGTGCCAGCAGTGAACTAGCTAGCGGCACAGATACGCAGTATTTT.

The chain has TRBV28 and TRBJ2-2, with 8 bases lining up with TRBD1. The CDR3 totals 16 residues. The ends lost 2 bases at V and 5 bases at J; junction bases unmatched: 7. Looked up from germline, CDR1 is MDHEN and CDR2 is SYDVKM. In DNA form, the CDR3 reads TGTGCCAGCAGTTTACATACAGGGGGGAGAACCGGGGAGCTGTTTTTT. Translating it yields CASSLHTGGRTGELFF.

The rearrangement links TRBV6-1 to TRBJ2-7; a possible D gene is TRBD2 (6 bases). The germline V gene has CDR1 MNHNS and CDR2 SASEGT. CDR3 length: 17 amino acids. The germline V and J ends were trimmed by 2 bases and 4 bases, with 21 bases remaining between them. CDR3 sequence: CASSEPPHARGLYEQYF. DNA of the CDR3: TGTGCCAGCAGTGAACCCCCCCACGCGCGCGGACTATACGAGCAGTACTTC.

This chain uses TRBV19 with TRBJ1-5, with D tentatively TRBD1 (5 bases). There are 11 residues in the CDR3. The germline CDR1 and CDR2 sequences are LNHDA and SQIVND (reference sequence). Trimming took off 4 bases at V and 9 bases at J, with 7 bases between the two ends. CDR3 amino acids: CASSTGGPQHF. Written as DNA, the CDR3 is TGTGCCAGTAGTACGGGGGGGCCCCAGCATTTT.

The genes are TRBV19 and TRBJ1-2; unclear D gene. Germline V lookup: CDR1 LNHDA, CDR2 SQIVND (reference sequence). V lost 3 bases to trimming and J lost 5 bases, with 16 bases between them. The CDR3 sequence is 15 residues long. This CDR3 reads CASSMRVLSHYGYTF. The DNA for the CDR3 is TGTGCCAGTAGTATGAGGGTCTTGAGCCATTATGGCTACACCTTC.

CDR3 sequence: CASSLVGGREKLFF. CDR3 in DNA: TGTGCCAGCAGTTTAGTAGGGGGCAGGGAAAAACTGTTTTTT. The rearrangement uses TRBV27 and TRBJ1-4; TRBD1 matches at 7 bases. Germline V CDR1 and CDR2: MNHEY, SMNVEV (reference sequence). After removal of 2 bases from V and 8 bases from J, the junction contained 5 bases not matched to a gene. The CDR3 runs to 14 residues.